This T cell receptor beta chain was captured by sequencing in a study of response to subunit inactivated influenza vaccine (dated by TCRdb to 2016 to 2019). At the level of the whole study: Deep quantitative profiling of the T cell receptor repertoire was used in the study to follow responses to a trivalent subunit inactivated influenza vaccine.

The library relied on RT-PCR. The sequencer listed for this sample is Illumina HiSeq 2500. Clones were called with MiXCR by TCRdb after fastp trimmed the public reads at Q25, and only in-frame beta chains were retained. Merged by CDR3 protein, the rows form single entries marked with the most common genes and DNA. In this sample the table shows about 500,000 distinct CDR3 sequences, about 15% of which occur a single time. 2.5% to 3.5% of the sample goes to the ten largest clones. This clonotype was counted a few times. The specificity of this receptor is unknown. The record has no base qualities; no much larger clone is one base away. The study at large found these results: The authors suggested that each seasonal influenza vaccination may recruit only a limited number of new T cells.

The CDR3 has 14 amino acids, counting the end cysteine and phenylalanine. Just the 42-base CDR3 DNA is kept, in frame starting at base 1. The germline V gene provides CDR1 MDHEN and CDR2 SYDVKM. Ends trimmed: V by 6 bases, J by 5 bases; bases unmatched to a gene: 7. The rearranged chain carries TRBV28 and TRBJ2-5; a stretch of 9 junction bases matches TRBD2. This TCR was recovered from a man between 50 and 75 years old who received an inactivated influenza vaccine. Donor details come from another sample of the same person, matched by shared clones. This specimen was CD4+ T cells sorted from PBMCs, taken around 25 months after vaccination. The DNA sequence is TGTGCCAGCAGCCGACTAGCGGCAGGGGAGACCCAGTACTTC. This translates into CASSRLAAGETQYF.